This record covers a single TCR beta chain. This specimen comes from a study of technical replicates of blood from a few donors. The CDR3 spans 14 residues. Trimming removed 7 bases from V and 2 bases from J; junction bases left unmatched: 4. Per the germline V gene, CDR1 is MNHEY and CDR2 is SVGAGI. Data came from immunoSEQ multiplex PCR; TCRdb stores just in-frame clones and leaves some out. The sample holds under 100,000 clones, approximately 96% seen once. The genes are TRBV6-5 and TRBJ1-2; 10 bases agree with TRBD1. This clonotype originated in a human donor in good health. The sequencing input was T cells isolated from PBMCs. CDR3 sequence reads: CASTGQGGNYGYTF. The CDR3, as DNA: TGTGCCAGCACTGGACAGGGGGGGAACTATGGCTACACCTTC.